This TCR beta chain was recorded in a study of CD8 T cells in ankylosing spondylitis. General observations from the study: The authors reported significant enrichment of disease-linked clones in matched ankylosing spondylitis synovial fluid. As for the disease-linked clones, they showed a CD8+ phenotype and occurred at relatively low frequencies in peripheral blood.

This clonotype appeared many times. Its specificity is not known. This CDR3 has 16 residues. CDR1 and CDR2 from the germline V gene are LGHNA and YNFKEQ. V dropped 1 base and J dropped 2 bases, with 12 bases sitting between them. By quantitative 5'-RACE with molecular barcodes, the TCR beta libraries were made. TCRdb ran MiXCR on the 5' RACE reads and lists one entry per CDR3 protein. Of some 150,000 distinct CDR3 sequences listed, around 43% are singletons. The TCR was taken from a male donor with ankylosing spondylitis. The specimen sequenced was synovial fluid, either unsorted or a sorted T cell fraction (not recorded which). V is TRBV4-2 and J is TRBJ1-5; a possible D gene is TRBD1 (6 bases). The CDR3 nucleotides read TGTGCCAGCAGCCAAGCACAGACAGGAGGCAATCAGCCCCAGCATTTT. Encoded protein: CASSQAQTGGNQPQHF.